These 30 T cell receptor beta chains were sequenced from one sample in a study of T cells in Graves' hyperthyroidism and ophthalmopathy. TCR beta CDR3 region amplification was performed from RNA transcripts. First-round RT-PCR with HTBI primers amplified the TCR CDR3 region. TCRdb processed the multiplex PCR reads anew with MiXCR; each CDR3 protein has one entry. This table holds about 350,000 distinct CDR3 sequences, roughly 20% found once. Material: blood. These TCRs come from a woman in her thirties or forties with Graves' ophthalmopathy.

This clonotype was counted many times. The rearrangement uses TRBV11-3 and TRBJ1-2, with 9 bases lining up with TRBD1. Trimming cost V 1 base and J 7 bases; bases outside gene matches: 10. Germline assignment: CDR1 SGHNT and CDR2 YENEEA. This CDR3 spans 16 amino acids. The CDR3 DNA sequence: TGTGCCAGCAGCTTAGTCCAACGGGACAGGGCGACTGGCTACACCTTC. Translating gives CASSLVQRDRATGYTF.

CDR3 loop: CASSLSSGAGTEAFF. CDR3 DNA sequence: TGTGCCAGCAGTTTATCCTCGGGAGCCGGCACTGAAGCTTTCTTT. The chain links TRBV27 to TRBJ1-1; D gene ambiguous. V lost 0 bases, J lost 4 bases, and 12 bases lay in between. Germline V gene lookup returns CDR1 MNHEY and CDR2 SMNVEV (reference sequence). This CDR3 is built from 15 residues.

This clonotype was detected ten times or more. The J gene is TRBJ2-7, the V gene TRBV10-3; 14 nucleotides agree with TRBD2. Germline-derived CDR1 and CDR2 are ENHRY and SYGVKD. The CDR3 totals 14 residues. J lost 3 bases, V lost 6 bases, and 1 base had no gene match. The CDR3 reads CAIRGLAGVYEQYF. CDR3 sequence (DNA): TGTGCCATCAGGGGACTAGCGGGGGTCTACGAGCAGTACTTC.

The DNA for the CDR3 is TGTGCCAGCAGCGTAAAAAGGAGCTCCTATAATTCACCCCTCCACTTT. It translates to CASSVKRSSYNSPLHF. The genes are TRBV9 and TRBJ1-6; the D is unclear. Trimming cost V 1 base and J 0 bases, with 8 bases left between them. The CDR3 loop spans 16 amino acids. Germline lookup yields CDR1 SGDLS and CDR2 YYNGEE.

Comment on this clonotype: The junction differs from germline at one of its ends, possibly a read error. The chain joins TRBV28 to TRBJ1-6; 7 nucleotides agree with TRBD1. The CDR3 covers 13 residues. The germline CDR1 and CDR2 sequences are MDHEN and SYDVKM. CDR3 nucleotides: TGTGCCAGCAGTTCTACAGGGGAATCACTCCTCCACTTT. It encodes CASSSTGESLLHF.

Ten or more counts support this clonotype. This sequence joins TRBV11-2 and TRBJ1-1; D perhaps matches TRBD1 (6 bases). V was pared by 5 bases and J by 4 bases, with 17 bases between. The CDR3 sequence is 15 residues long. Germline V gene data show CDR1 as SGHAT and CDR2 as FQNNGV. The CDR3 DNA reads as TGTGCCAGCAGCCCCGAGAGAATAGGGGGCACTGAAGCTTTCTTT. Its translation: CASSPERIGGTEAFF.

The sample holds many counts of this clonotype. This sequence joins TRBV7-2 and TRBJ2-2, with 9 bases identical to TRBD2. Germline V gene sequence: CDR1 SGHTA, CDR2 FQGNSA. V was pared by 6 bases and J by 5 bases, with 4 bases of the junction left unmatched. The CDR3 runs to 14 residues. The CDR3 nucleotides read TGTGCCAGCAGACGAACTAGCGGGACCGGGGAGCTGTTTTTT. Translated, it gives CASRRTSGTGELFF.

This clonotype was seen many times. The V and J genes are TRBV5-1 and TRBJ1-3; D is uncertain. Germline assignment: CDR1 SGHRS and CDR2 YFSETQ. V gave up 4 bases and J gave up 0 bases, with 8 bases separating them. The CDR3 sequence is 14 residues long. CDR3 nucleotides: TGCGCCAGCAGCCCGGGTAGCTCTGGAAACACCATATATTTT. This codes for CASSPGSSGNTIYF.

This clonotype was observed a handful of times. The gene calls are TRBV11-3 and TRBJ1-5; a possible D gene is TRBD1 (6 bases). Trimming took off 1 base at V and 5 bases at J, with 18 bases between the two ends. The CDR3 length is 17 residues. Germline-derived CDR1 and CDR2 are SGHNT and YENEEA. CDR3 bases: TGTGCCAGCAGCTTAGTAAAGGGATTTGGGGGCGATCAGCCCCAGCATTTT. Its protein is CASSLVKGFGGDQPQHF.

In this sample, this clonotype turned up many times. CDR3: CASGGTGGRTEAFF. In DNA form, the CDR3 reads TGTGCCAGCGGAGGAACAGGGGGAAGGACTGAAGCTTTCTTT. The chain is built from TRBV6-2 or TRBV6-3 and TRBJ1-1; the match to TRBD1 covers 8 bases. The germline gives CDR1 MNHEY, CDR2 SVGEGT. Germline trimming cut 8 bases from V and 5 bases from J; bases unmatched to any gene: 10. The CDR3 has 14 residues.

This clonotype has a single count. CDR3 sequence reads: CASTPFGDQPQHF. The DNA for the CDR3 is TGTGCCAGCACCCCATTTGGCGATCAGCCCCAGCATTTT. The genes are TRBV12-3 or TRBV12-4 and TRBJ1-5; D is uncertain. The CDR3 is made up of 13 amino acids. V lost 7 bases, J lost 5 bases, and 12 bases lay in between.

This clonotype was seen repeatedly, ten times or more. The chain couples TRBV6-5 to TRBJ2-2; a weak D match, TRBD2 (6 bases). With 2 bases removed from V and 4 bases from J, the gap between germline ends came to 8 bases. Germline CDR1 is MNHEY and CDR2 is SVGAGI. This CDR3 is built from 14 residues. The CDR3 protein is CASSYEGGTGELFF. The CDR3 DNA is TGTGCCAGCAGTTACGAGGGAGGCACCGGGGAGCTGTTTTTT.

The chain couples TRBV3-1 to TRBJ2-7; D could derive from TRBD1 or TRBD2 (6 bases each). V shed 4 bases and J shed 8 bases, with 9 bases lying between them. CDR3 length: 11 residues. Germline-derived CDR1 and CDR2 are LGHDT and YNNKEL (reference sequence). The CDR3 protein is CASSLGGKQYF. The CDR3 DNA sequence: TGTGCCAGCAGCCTAGGGGGGAAGCAGTACTTC.

This clonotype showed up many times. This may arise from a read error, as a much more abundant clone is one base away. In DNA form, the CDR3 reads TGTGCCACATCCGACCCGAGATTAGCGGGATCGTCCTACGAGCAGTACTTC. Its translation is CATSDPRLAGSSYEQYF. V is TRBV10-3 and J is TRBJ2-7, with 8 bases identical to TRBD2. V was clipped by 10 bases and J by 1 base; unmatched bases: 18. The CDR3 covers 17 residues. CDR1 and CDR2 (germline): ENHRY, SYGVKD.

This clonotype was recorded at least ten times. This chain connects TRBV28 to TRBJ2-5, with D unclear. The ends were cut back, 5 bases at V and 2 bases at J, with 12 bases in the middle. Germline V gives CDR1 MDHEN, CDR2 SYDVKM. This CDR3 is 14 amino acids long. For the CDR3, the DNA is TGTGCCAGCAGTACTCAGACCATACAAGAGACCCAGTACTTC. Protein: CASSTQTIQETQYF.

This clonotype was found many times. This chain connects TRBV5-6 to TRBJ2-6; the D is unclear. CDR1 is SGHDT and CDR2 is YYEEEE in the germline V gene. V shed 0 bases and J shed 11 bases, with 9 bases lying between them. This CDR3 has 13 residues. The CDR3 here is CASSLVAAHVLTF. The CDR3 nucleotides are TGTGCCAGCAGCTTGGTTGCAGCCCACGTCCTGACTTTC.

As to this clonotype: This CDR3 is missing its conserved last phenylalanine or tryptophan, likely due to a read error. The chain has TRBV30 and TRBJ2-7; either TRBD1 or TRBD2 may supply D (6 bases each). Germline V gene sequence: CDR1 GTSNPN, CDR2 SVGIG (reference sequence). Between the trimmed V and J ends, which lost 2 bases and 5 bases, there was a span of 13 bases. This CDR3 has 13 amino acids. CDR3 in amino acids: CAWSYRGLDEQYI. In DNA form, the CDR3 reads TGTGCCTGGAGTTACCGGGGGCTGGACGAGCAGTACATC.

J is TRBJ1-1 and V is TRBV11-1, with D unclear. Trimming took 7 bases from V and 1 from J, leaving 19 bases between them. Germline CDR1 SGHAT, CDR2 FQDESV (reference sequence). The CDR3 is made up of 16 amino acids. The CDR3: CASTQSRILENTEAFF. The CDR3 region has the DNA TGTGCCAGCACCCAATCGAGAATACTCGAGAACACTGAAGCTTTCTTT.

This clonotype was detected ten times or more. The J gene is TRBJ2-7, the V gene TRBV29-1, with D perhaps matching TRBD1 (5 bases). Germline V CDR1 and CDR2: SQVTM, ANQGSEA. The CDR3 has 14 residues. V gave up 6 bases and J gave up 6 bases, with 21 bases separating them. CDR3 bases: TGCAGCGTCGAGACAGCCCTTCGTCGGCGCGAGCAGTACTTC. Translated, it gives CSVETALRRREQYF.

Many counts were recorded for this clonotype. This chain connects TRBV28 to TRBJ2-5, with 10 nucleotides matching TRBD2. V trimming: 4 bases; J trimming: 7 bases; junction bases outside the gene matches: 12. The CDR3 loop spans 16 amino acids. CDR1 is MDHEN and CDR2 is SYDVKM in the germline V gene. The CDR3 reads CASSSPSGSLVGTQYF. The CDR3 DNA reads TGTGCCAGCAGTTCCCCTAGCGGGAGTTTGGTTGGGACCCAGTACTTC.

This clonotype was recorded at least ten times. This chain links TRBV7-9 with TRBJ2-5, with 9 bases matching TRBD1. The germline CDR1 and CDR2 sequences are SEHNR and FQNEAQ (reference sequence). This CDR3 spans 15 amino acids. Losses at the gene ends were 4 bases for V and 1 base for J; bases not matched to a gene: 4. CDR3 DNA sequence: TGTGCCAGCAGCTCACCGACAGGGGGCCAAGAGACCCAGTACTTC. It encodes CASSSPTGGQETQYF. The full variable domain, its missing parts supplied by reference TRBV7-9 and TRBJ2-5, is DTGVSQNPRHKITKRGQNVTFRCDPISEHNRLYWYRQTLGQGPEFLTYFQNEAQLEKSRLLSDRFSAERPKGSFSTLEIQRTEQGDSAMYLCASSSPTGGQETQYFGPGTRLLVL.

This clonotype was seen many times. The V gene is TRBV2, the J gene TRBJ1-1; the D gene is possibly TRBD1 (6 bases). V lost 7 bases to trimming and J lost 1 base, with 13 bases between them. CDR1 and CDR2 from the germline V gene are SNHLY and FYNNEI. The CDR3 contains 14 residues. The CDR3 DNA follows: TGTGCCAGCAACAGGGAGGAAGGGAACACTGAAGCTTTCTTT. As protein: CASNREEGNTEAFF.

This clonotype was detected many times. The chain recombines TRBV6-1 with TRBJ2-7, with 15 bases that match TRBD2. There are 18 residues in the CDR3. The V gene end was trimmed by 0 bases and the J gene end by 6 bases; junction bases not matched to a gene: 9. CDR1 MNHNS and CDR2 SASEGT come from the germline V gene. The CDR3 loop is CASSEALGLAGGPPEQYF. The CDR3 DNA reads TGTGCCAGCAGTGAAGCGCTCGGACTAGCGGGAGGGCCTCCCGAGCAGTACTTC.

This clonotype was counted at least ten times. The chain employs TRBV19 and TRBJ2-5; D remains ambiguous. V was cut by 0 bases and J by 5 bases, with 19 bases left in between. The CDR3 is 17 residues long. Per germline, CDR1 LNHDA and CDR2 SQIVND (reference sequence). The CDR3 sequence is CASSIDLRFSRWETQYF. The CDR3 nucleotides are TGTGCCAGTAGTATAGATCTCCGTTTTTCAAGATGGGAGACCCAGTACTTC.

This clonotype was observed many times. This sequence joins TRBV5-1 and TRBJ1-1, with 7 bases matching TRBD1. Germline CDR1 SGHRS, CDR2 YFSETQ. V lost 6 bases to trimming and J lost 3 bases; unmatched junction nucleotides: 8. The CDR3 runs 14 residues. The CDR3 sequence is CASTTSTGYTEAFF. The CDR3 bases are TGCGCCAGCACCACATCGACAGGGTACACTGAAGCTTTCTTT.

This clonotype was detected ten times or more. The chain combines TRBV28 with TRBJ1-1, with D tentatively TRBD1 (5 bases). This CDR3 is 13 amino acids long. V was trimmed by 2 bases and J by 4 bases, leaving 8 bases between them. In germline, CDR1 is MDHEN, CDR2 SYDVKM. CDR3 sequence: CASSLEGSTEAFF. As DNA, the CDR3 is TGTGCCAGCAGTTTAGAGGGGAGCACTGAAGCTTTCTTT.

This clonotype was picked up many times. The chain employs TRBV24-1 and TRBJ2-5; D is perhaps TRBD1 (5 bases). V was trimmed by 1 base and J by 5 bases, leaving 13 bases between them. The CDR3 runs 15 residues. From germline, CDR1 is KGHDR and CDR2 SFDVKD. CDR3 DNA sequence: TGTGCCACCAGTGATTTCCGACGGTCAGGGGAGACCCAGTACTTC. It encodes CATSDFRRSGETQYF.

The chain couples TRBV15 to TRBJ1-6, with 9 bases matching TRBD1. CDR3 size: 15 residues. Losses at the gene ends were 2 bases for V and 9 bases for J; bases not matched to a gene: 5. Germline V gives CDR1 LNHNV, CDR2 YYDKDF (reference sequence). The CDR3 is CATSRTGGPSSPLHF. The CDR3 nucleotides read TGTGCCACCAGCAGAACAGGGGGCCCCAGTTCACCCCTCCACTTT.

V gene TRBV15 combines with J gene TRBJ2-5; 7 bases match TRBD2. The germline V gene has CDR1 LNHNV and CDR2 YYDKDF (reference sequence). The CDR3 is 16 amino acids. V shed 1 base, J shed 5 bases, and the junction held 10 bases outside the gene matches. The CDR3 reads CATSRVGLAARETQYF. The CDR3 coding sequence is TGTGCCACCAGCAGAGTAGGTCTAGCGGCCCGGGAGACCCAGTACTTC.

This clonotype was observed many times. The chain combines TRBV20-1 with TRBJ2-7, with TRBD1 matching over 7 bases. The junction had 8 bases not matched to a gene; V was cut back by 6 bases and J by 3 bases. Germline assignment: CDR1 DFQATT and CDR2 SNEGSKA (reference sequence). The CDR3 has 13 amino acids. The chain's CDR3 is CSAFRDSNYEQYF. The CDR3 region has the DNA TGCAGTGCCTTCCGGGACAGTAACTACGAGCAGTACTTC.